Listed here is a single T cell receptor beta chain. This specimen belongs to a study of cytomegalovirus exposure and HLA in healthy donors. Germline CDR1 LNHDA, CDR2 SQIVND (reference sequence). The V and J ends lost 4 bases and 5 bases, in that order; junction bases with no gene match: 13. The CDR3 length is 17 residues. PCR used 60 Vbeta primers and 13 Jbeta primers. Produced via immunoSEQ multiplex PCR; TCRdb's table is partial and in-frame only. This table holds under 200,000 clones, around 77% found once. This clonotype originated in a man aged 55 to 70 in good health and CMV-seronegative. This chain joins TRBV19 and TRBJ1-1; the match to TRBD1 covers 10 bases. Sequencing input: PBMCs. CDR3 DNA: TGTGCCAGTAGTACCCGGGACAGGGGTCTCTTTAGGACTGAAGCTTTCTTT. This codes for CASSTRDRGLFRTEAFF.